The source of this T cell receptor beta chain is a study of shared clonotypes between healthy human individuals. Points from the study as a whole: Clonotypes which were not shared had lower generation probabilities than clonotypes that all four donors shared. Donor clonotype sharing was expected to depend on sequencing depth.

Germline values: CDR1 MGHRA, CDR2 YSYEKL. The CDR3 has 18 amino acids. The V segment lost 3 bases and the J segment 0 bases; nucleotides outside the gene matches: 4. In the case of this clone: The antigen remains unidentified.

On sorted subsets, replicate PCRs used about 200 ng DNA, or 30,000 or so T cell genomes. Libraries were prepared by immunoSEQ multiplex PCR; TCRdb keeps only in-frame clonotypes and omits some of them. Of about 960,000 clones in the sample, approximately 76% were seen once. This chain uses TRBV4-1 with TRBJ2-4, with 14 bases that match TRBD2. The sequencing input was memory CD4+ T cells sorted from blood. Subset: CD45RA-negative fraction. The sequence derives from a man between 18 and 35 years old in good health. This CDR3 reads CASSHGLAGGLAKNIQYF. CDR3 sequence (DNA): TGCGCCAGCAGCCACGGACTAGCGGGAGGACTAGCCAAAAACATTCAGTACTTC.